The clone carrying this T cell receptor (beta chain) was observed a handful of times. The sample belongs to a study of high-grade serous ovarian cancer treatment subgroups. Tumor samples were obtained before definitive surgery or chemotherapy. Some clones are missing from TCRdb's copy, which holds only in-frame ones; the method was immunoSEQ multiplex PCR. In the table there are about 16,000 clones, almost 75% of which are singletons. The CDR3 is 15 amino acids. The junction had 6 bases not matched to a gene; V was cut back by 2 bases and J by 4 bases. Per germline, CDR1 SGDLS and CDR2 YYNGEE. The TCR was taken from a human donor with high-grade serous ovarian cancer. The chain uses TRBV9 and TRBJ2-1; 7 nucleotides align to TRBD2. Specimen: tumor tissue. Here the CDR3 reads CASSVPSGAYNEQFF. The CDR3 nucleotides are TGTGCCAGCAGCGTCCCTAGCGGAGCTTACAATGAGCAGTTCTTC.